This T cell receptor (beta chain) appears in the sequencing data of a study of spatial heterogeneity in lung cancer. As for the study in general: Consistent detection of more beta-chain than alpha-chain sequences was observed. General study findings and limits: The study found that expanded intratumoral alpha and beta TCR counts tracked tumor mutation counts. Of the expanded TCRs, ubiquitous and regional counts tracked the counts of ubiquitous and regional nonsynonymous mutations, respectively.

TCRdb passed the 5' RACE reads through MiXCR, listing each CDR3 protein once. The table lists 8,000 to 10,000 distinct CDR3 sequences, 6% to 6.5% of them singletons. The CDR3 extends over 14 amino acids. CDR1 MNHEY and CDR2 SVGEGT come from the germline V gene. The germline V and J ends were trimmed by 8 bases and 4 bases, with 18 bases remaining between them. This clonotype has a count of ten or more. Its antigen remains unknown. The library was built for alpha chains, so this beta chain is an off-target read and its size means little. Time point noted: sample taken at primary tumor resection. The J gene is TRBJ2-7, the V gene TRBV6-2 or TRBV6-3; D possibly matches TRBD1 or TRBD2 (5 bases each). This receptor was identified in a male donor with early-stage non-small cell lung cancer. The sample was lung tumor tissue, taken at surgery. The CDR3 spells CASYLAPGAYEQYF. CDR3 DNA sequence: TGTGCCAGCTACCTAGCCCCCGGGGCTTACGAGCAGTACTTC.